These T cell receptor beta chains were read from a single sample in a study of read filtering for tumor transcriptome and immune sequencing. TCRdb ran MiXCR on the reads and lists one entry per CDR3 protein. The sample carries 94,000 or so distinct CDR3 sequences, over 9% recorded once. Sequencing input: a population of CD138-negative cells sorted from bone marrow. All receptors come from a donor aged 40 or over with multiple myeloma. CDR3s include the opening cysteine and the closing phenylalanine or tryptophan. Each record gives: J gene, clone size, V gene, CDR3 protein. Size tells how often a clone was seen (once, few, many) or the class of an expanded clone, and some rows leave it out.

j_call: TRBJ2-1
clone_size: many
v_call: TRBV5-1
cdr3_aa: CASSPEGGSYNEQFF

j_call: TRBJ2-1
clone_size: many
v_call: TRBV2
cdr3_aa: CASLYFNEQFF

j_call: TRBJ2-2
clone_size: few
v_call: TRBV6-6
cdr3_aa: CASSYVQGGAGELFF

j_call: TRBJ2-1
clone_size: many
v_call: TRBV6-2/TRBV6-3
cdr3_aa: CATQPLGVAAYNEQFF

j_call: TRBJ2-7
clone_size: many
v_call: TRBV20-1
cdr3_aa: CSARASSESYEQYF

j_call: TRBJ2-2
clone_size: many
v_call: TRBV7-8
cdr3_aa: CASSSLPGTGNTGELFF

j_call: TRBJ2-5
clone_size: many
v_call: TRBV6-2/TRBV6-3
cdr3_aa: CASSFLDRAETQYF

j_call: TRBJ2-3
clone_size: NA
v_call: TRBV27
cdr3_aa: CASSLDMGVGDTQYF

j_call: TRBJ2-1
clone_size: NA
v_call: TRBV5-1
cdr3_aa: CASSLSSGTYNEQFF

j_call: TRBJ1-6
clone_size: many
v_call: TRBV5-1
cdr3_aa: CASSPTGPNSPLHF

j_call: TRBJ1-2
clone_size: many
v_call: TRBV29-1
cdr3_aa: CSVTGQELNGYTF

j_call: TRBJ2-5
clone_size: many
v_call: TRBV19
cdr3_aa: CASSSVSQETQYF

j_call: TRBJ2-1
clone_size: many
v_call: TRBV5-1
cdr3_aa: CASRPGTSLSNEQFF

j_call: TRBJ2-7
clone_size: many
v_call: TRBV6-6
cdr3_aa: CASSSLRTSGMLYEQYF

j_call: TRBJ2-5
clone_size: NA
v_call: TRBV7-8
cdr3_aa: CASSLGLAGRQETQYF

j_call: TRBJ2-1
clone_size: many
v_call: TRBV7-3
cdr3_aa: CASSPGGENYNEQFF

j_call: TRBJ2-5
clone_size: many
v_call: TRBV29-1
cdr3_aa: CSVVGFRDSQETQYF

j_call: TRBJ2-5
clone_size: many
v_call: TRBV6-6
cdr3_aa: CASSYSPTVTPGETQYF

j_call: TRBJ2-6
clone_size: NA
v_call: TRBV28
cdr3_aa: CASSSRAGSRIGSFGANVLTF

j_call: TRBJ2-1
clone_size: NA
v_call: TRBV20-1
cdr3_aa: CGARDMQDRIAQFF

j_call: TRBJ2-1
clone_size: many
v_call: TRBV5-1
cdr3_aa: CASSLILAANEQFF

j_call: TRBJ1-1
clone_size: few
v_call: TRBV20-1
cdr3_aa: CSARDPRTGSTEAFF

j_call: TRBJ2-1
clone_size: many
v_call: TRBV7-2
cdr3_aa: CASSLESTYNEQFF

j_call: TRBJ1-1
clone_size: many
v_call: TRBV6-6
cdr3_aa: CASSPQPPNTEAFF

j_call: TRBJ2-1
clone_size: many
v_call: TRBV12-3/TRBV12-4
cdr3_aa: CASIHSTSGDYNEQFF

j_call: TRBJ2-1
clone_size: many
v_call: TRBV20-1
cdr3_aa: CSATWGGGYNEQFF

j_call: TRBJ2-1
clone_size: many
v_call: TRBV29-1
cdr3_aa: CSVAEDLYNEQFF

j_call: TRBJ2-6
clone_size: many
v_call: TRBV28
cdr3_aa: CASSRPASGANVLTF

j_call: TRBJ2-1
clone_size: NA
v_call: TRBV19
cdr3_aa: CASTPSTSGLHNEQFF

j_call: TRBJ2-6
clone_size: many
v_call: TRBV5-8
cdr3_aa: CASSLAAAGANVLTF

j_call: TRBJ2-3
clone_size: many
v_call: TRBV20-1
cdr3_aa: CSAGPSGANTQYF

j_call: TRBJ1-1
clone_size: many
v_call: TRBV5-1
cdr3_aa: CASNTDRGGTEAFF

j_call: TRBJ2-3
clone_size: many
v_call: TRBV6-6
cdr3_aa: CASERLAGLGDTQYF

j_call: TRBJ2-1
clone_size: many
v_call: TRBV29-1
cdr3_aa: CSVERAGGPGDEQFF

j_call: TRBJ2-7
clone_size: few
v_call: TRBV2
cdr3_aa: CASSVQRESVYEQYF

j_call: TRBJ1-1
clone_size: many
v_call: TRBV20-1
cdr3_aa: CSARDWAVTEAFF

j_call: TRBJ2-5
clone_size: many
v_call: TRBV7-3
cdr3_aa: CASSRTGTVTETQYF